The present T cell receptor (beta chain) was sequenced within a study of T-cell reconstitution after alpha-beta-depleted transplantation in children. V was clipped by 2 bases and J by 3 bases, with 8 bases between them. This CDR3 has 13 amino acids. The germline V gene encodes CDR1 MNHEY and CDR2 SVGEGT. Unique molecular identifiers were incorporated during preparation of the TCRbeta library. TCRdb used MiXCR to reprocess the PCR reads, holding one entry per CDR3 protein. The sample lists approximately 400,000 distinct CDR3 sequences; under 13% were seen once. This clonotype was counted at least ten times.

The sequencing here drew on PBMCs from the stem cell graft donor, taken from the stem cell graft. The sequence was collected from a human donor who donated a stem cell graft to a child with acute myeloid leukemia. The rearrangement joins TRBV6-2 or TRBV6-3 to TRBJ2-7; D not resolved. For the CDR3, the DNA is TGTGCCAGCAGTTACACCGCACACTACGAGCAGTACTTC. This gives the protein CASSYTAHYEQYF.